This TCR beta chain was sequenced during a study of blood T cell repertoires in COVID-19. Study information: COVID-19 samples collected from the United States, Italy and Spain covered acute and convalescent phases. PBMCs, B-cell-depleted T cells, or T cells provided the cDNA or gDNA that made up the material.

Per the original data handling: Reference gene primer amplification gave estimated nucleated cell counts. Assay: immunoSEQ multiplex PCR; the TCRdb copy retains only in-frame clones and omits some. The V and J calls and clone size were taken over from that table, and D and trimming were inferred from the DNA. The sample includes about 250,000 clones, 86% seen only once; the top ten take 1.5% to 2%. Germline V gene data show CDR1 as MGHRA and CDR2 as YSYEKL. V shed 2 bases and J shed 4 bases, with 11 bases lying between them. There are 15 residues in the CDR3. The V call is TRBV4-1, the J call TRBJ2-2; D perhaps matches TRBD2 (6 bases). The sample was peripheral blood. This TCR derives from a woman aged 60-75 years who had recovered from COVID-19. Written as DNA, the CDR3 is TGCGCCAGCAGCCAAATGGGACTCCTCACCGGGGAGCTGTTTTTT. Its protein is CASSQMGLLTGELFF.